This T cell receptor (beta chain) was captured by sequencing in a study of blood T cell repertoires in COVID-19. Study information: Sample material is recorded as cDNA or gDNA derived from T cells, B-cell-depleted T cells, or PBMCs.

The assay was immunoSEQ multiplex PCR, and TCRdb's table has in-frame clones only and misses some. Among 84,000 or so clones, roughly 80% were seen once, and the ten largest hold around 16%. The CDR3 consists of 13 residues. The V end was cut by 0 bases, the J end by 6 bases, with 10 bases between. Germline lookup yields CDR1 SGDLS and CDR2 YYNGEE. Sequences were obtained from peripheral blood. V gene TRBV9 combines with J gene TRBJ2-7; D gene unclear. This TCR derives from a woman over 75 with acute or convalescent COVID-19. CDR3 residues: CASSVGSRSEQYF. The CDR3 nucleotides are TGTGCCAGCAGCGTAGGTTCGAGGTCCGAGCAGTACTTC. The full variable domain, completed using reference TRBV9 and TRBJ2-7, is DSGVTQTPKHLITATGQRVTLRCSPRSGDLSVYWYQQSLDQGLQFLIQYYNGEERAKGNILERFSAQQFPDLHSELNLSSLELGDSALYFCASSVGSRSEQYFGPGTRLTVT.